This TCR beta chain emerged from a study of OX40 agonist ivuxolimab in advanced cancers. Study overall: Participants, approximately 81% male, averaged approximately 60 years of age, ranging from roughly 23 to 90. Past anti-PD-1, anti-PD-L1 or anti-CTLA-4 therapy was accepted, and 40% had received some. Three patients showed partial responses: one hepatocellular carcinoma and two cutaneous melanoma cases.

In this sample, this clone turned up once. Its specificity is not known. Produced via immunoSEQ multiplex PCR; TCRdb's table is partial and in-frame only. The sample has roughly 80,000 clones; around 90% are singletons. General observations from the study: Normalized T-cell clonal expansion was also low in a subset of nonresponders.

CDR3 length: 15 amino acids. Germline CDR1 and CDR2: SGHDT and YYEEEE. V lost 5 bases, J lost 4 bases, and 18 bases lay in between. The sequence was collected from an adult with an advanced solid tumor such as melanoma, head and neck, liver or kidney cancer. The J gene is TRBJ2-5, the V gene TRBV5-6, with D perhaps matching TRBD1 (6 bases). The sample consisted of CD4+ or CD8+ T cells sorted from blood, taken in a trial of the OX40 agonist ivuxolimab. As DNA, the CDR3 is TGTGCCAGCAGTCCGACGACAGGATTACGAGAGACCCAGTACTTC. Protein sequence: CASSPTTGLRETQYF.